This T cell receptor beta chain was sequenced in a study of PD-1 blockade in classical Hodgkin lymphoma. The study, taken as a whole, reports: Relative to healthy donors, newly diagnosed patients reportedly had lower baseline TCR diversity, which was reported as lower still in relapsed/refractory patients.

As for this clone: What it binds is not known.

The CDR3 loop spans 16 amino acids. Per the germline V gene, CDR1 is LGHNA and CDR2 is YSLEER. V was trimmed by 0 bases and J by 4 bases, leaving 13 bases between them. Time point indicated: newly diagnosed, previously untreated cHL patient sample. Applied to thawed PBMCs, magnetic negative selection was the method used to isolate CD8+ T cells. Produced via immunoSEQ multiplex PCR; TCRdb's table is partial and in-frame only. Of 21,000 or so clones in the sample, approximately 87% are singletons; the top ten hold 6.5% to 8%. The chain has TRBV4-3 and TRBJ1-3, with D maybe TRBD1 (5 bases). The TCR comes from a human donor with classical Hodgkin lymphoma. The sequenced sample consisted of CD8+ T cells from blood. This CDR3 reads CASSQDLSGGGNTIYF. CDR3 nucleotide sequence: TGCGCCAGCAGCCAAGATCTATCTGGGGGGGGAAACACCATATATTTT.